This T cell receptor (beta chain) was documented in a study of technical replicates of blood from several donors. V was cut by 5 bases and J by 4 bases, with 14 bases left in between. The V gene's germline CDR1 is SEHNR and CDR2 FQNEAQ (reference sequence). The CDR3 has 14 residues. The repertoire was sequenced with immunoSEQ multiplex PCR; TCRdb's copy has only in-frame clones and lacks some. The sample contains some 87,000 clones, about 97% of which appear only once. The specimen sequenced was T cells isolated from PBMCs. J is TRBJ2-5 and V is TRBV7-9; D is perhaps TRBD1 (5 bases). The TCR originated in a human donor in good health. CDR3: CASSHAQGRETQYF. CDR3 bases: TGTGCCAGCAGCCATGCCCAGGGTAGAGAGACCCAGTACTTC.